The 14 T cell receptor beta chains below all came from one sample that was sequenced in a study of blood T cell repertoires in COVID-19. Assay: immunoSEQ multiplex PCR; the TCRdb copy retains only in-frame clones and omits some. Counted here are approximately 70,000 clones, more than 75% occurring once; the ten biggest clones make up approximately 19%. Sequencing input: peripheral blood. The receptors come from a human donor in a cohort sampled during active COVID-19.

This chain joins TRBV27 and TRBJ2-1; 8 positions match TRBD1. CDR3 size: 14 residues. V shed 4 bases, J shed 9 bases, and the junction held 8 bases outside the gene matches. From germline, CDR1 is MNHEY and CDR2 SMNVEV (reference sequence). CDR3 loop: CASSSWTGSGEQFF. CDR3 DNA sequence: TGTGCCAGCAGTTCATGGACAGGGTCGGGTGAGCAGTTCTTC.

The J gene is TRBJ1-1, the V gene TRBV20-1, with TRBD1 identical over 9 bases. The CDR3 is 11 amino acids. CDR1 is DFQATT, CDR2 SNEGSKA, per germline (reference sequence). Here the CDR3 DNA reads TGCAGAGGGGACAGGGATACTGAAGCTTTCTTT. Translated, it gives CRGDRDTEAFF.

CDR3 DNA sequence: TGTGCCAGCAGTTTCAGGGTATACACCGGGGAGCTGTTTTTT. Amino acids: CASSFRVYTGELFF. This chain uses TRBV6-2 or TRBV6-3 with TRBJ2-2; D might be TRBD1 (5 bases). Germline values: CDR1 MNHEY, CDR2 SVGEGT. Trimming cost V 4 bases and J 3 bases, with 9 bases left between them. The CDR3 has 14 amino acids.

V and J are TRBV4-1 and TRBJ2-7, with 7 bases matching TRBD2. J was trimmed by 3 bases and V by 0 bases; bases with no gene match: 14. Germline CDR1 reads MGHRA; CDR2 reads YSYEKL. The CDR3 is made up of 18 amino acids. CDR3 sequence (DNA): TGCGCCAGCAGCCAAGAGGGGGGGGTAGGGCTAGCGTTCTACGAGCAGTACTTC. Encoded protein: CASSQEGGVGLAFYEQYF.

The chain carries TRBV3-1 (or the pseudogene TRBV3-2) and TRBJ1-5; TRBD1 might be the D (5 bases). V lost 0 bases, J lost 2 bases, and 8 bases lay in between. CDR1 is LGHDT and CDR2 is YNNKEL in the germline V gene (reference sequence). The CDR3 totals 15 residues. The CDR3, as DNA: TGTGCCAGCAGCCAAGAGACAGCCGGCAATCAGCCCCAGCATTTT. Protein: CASSQETAGNQPQHF.

This clone has just a few counts. Here the CDR3 reads CASSRTGLRTEAFF. The CDR3 DNA reads as TGTGCCAGCAGCCGGACAGGGCTCAGGACTGAAGCTTTCTTT. The chain couples TRBV5-5 to TRBJ1-1; 8 bases are a match to TRBD1. Losses at the gene ends were 4 bases for V and 5 bases for J; bases not matched to a gene: 7. Per the germline V gene, CDR1 is SGHKS and CDR2 is YYEKEE (reference sequence). The CDR3 consists of 14 residues. Supplemented by reference TRBV5-5 and TRBJ1-1, the full variable domain reads DAGVTQSPTHLIKTRGQQVTLRCSPISGHKSVSWYQQVLGQGPQFIFQYYEKEERGRGNFPDRFSARQFPNYSSELNVNALLLGDSALYLCASSRTGLRTEAFFGQGTRLTVV.

The chain has TRBV19 and TRBJ2-2; TRBD2 aligns across 8 bases. This CDR3 is 14 amino acids long. Germline V gives CDR1 LNHDA, CDR2 SQIVND (reference sequence). The CDR3 spells CAPKREGNTGELFF. DNA of the CDR3: TGTGCACCTAAACGGGAGGGAAACACCGGGGAGCTGTTTTTT.

J is TRBJ2-4 and V is TRBV10-2; perhaps TRBD2 as D (6 bases). The CDR3 covers 15 residues. Trimming cost V 3 bases and J 6 bases, with 15 bases left between them. Germline values: CDR1 WSHSY, CDR2 SAAADI. As DNA, the CDR3 is TGCGCCAGCAGTGATCTGCTTGCGGGGTTAAACATTCAGTACTTC. Translating it yields CASSDLLAGLNIQYF.

V gene TRBV2 combines with J gene TRBJ2-2, with 8 bases aligning to TRBD1. CDR3 size: 13 residues. Trimming at V came to 8 bases and at J to 1 base, leaving 0 bases not matched to a gene. Germline-derived CDR1 and CDR2 are SNHLY and FYNNEI. The CDR3 loop reads CASGQGNTGELFF. The CDR3 nucleotides are TGTGCCAGCGGACAGGGGAACACCGGGGAGCTGTTTTTT.

The V and J genes are TRBV5-1 and TRBJ2-4, with D hard to call. V was trimmed by 0 bases and J by 8 bases, leaving 9 bases between them. Germline CDR1 and CDR2: SGHRS and YFSETQ. CDR3 length equals 13 residues. The CDR3 nucleotides are TGCGCCAGCAGCTTGGGTCCCCTCGACATTCAGTACTTC. This gives the protein CASSLGPLDIQYF.

The table lists this clone with a few counts. The J gene is TRBJ2-5, the V gene TRBV5-1; a weak D match, TRBD2 (6 bases). This CDR3 is 15 amino acids long. Trimming stripped 4 bases from V and 1 base from J, with 14 bases between. Looked up from germline, CDR1 is SGHRS and CDR2 is YFSETQ. The CDR3 nucleotides are TGCGCCAGCAGCATTACGGGAGACATCCAAGAGACCCAGTACTTC. Translation: CASSITGDIQETQYF.

This clone appeared once. This chain links TRBV3-1 (or the pseudogene TRBV3-2) with TRBJ2-5; D is perhaps TRBD2 (6 bases). Trimming cost V 9 bases and J 2 bases, with 16 bases left between them. Per the germline V gene, CDR1 is LGHDT and CDR2 is YNNKEL (reference sequence). This CDR3 contains 14 residues. The CDR3 loop reads CASTPGGVQETQYF. The CDR3 bases are TGTGCCAGTACGCCCGGCGGGGTGCAAGAGACCCAGTACTTC.

The chain recombines TRBV9 with TRBJ1-3; perhaps TRBD1 as D (5 bases). The CDR3 consists of 16 residues. Germline CDR1 is SGDLS and CDR2 is YYNGEE. V lost 0 bases and J 0 bases, leaving 10 bases between the germline ends. CDR3 bases: TGTGCCAGCAGCGTAGGTGGGGGGGTCTCTGGAAACACCATATATTTT. This translates into CASSVGGGVSGNTIYF.

This chain connects TRBV19 to TRBJ2-7, with 8 bases matching TRBD2. In germline, CDR1 is LNHDA, CDR2 SQIVND (reference sequence). V was clipped by 1 base and J by 3 bases; unmatched bases: 2. This CDR3 comprises 14 residues. Here the CDR3 reads CASSIVGTSYEQYF. CDR3 sequence (DNA): TGTGCCAGTAGTATAGTTGGGACTAGCTACGAGCAGTACTTC.